These 10 T cell receptor beta chains originate from one sample sequenced in a study of shared T cell receptors in the human thymus. Repertoires were generated with immunoSEQ multiplex PCR, while TCRdb's copy carries only in-frame clones and drops some. This table has over 650,000 clones, 87% appearing once. The same data also contributed to another study, on human thymus T cells.

Sequenced: thymocytes. These receptors were collected from a boy younger than two with a congenital heart defect.

This chain joins TRBV7-6 and TRBJ2-3; D gene unclear. The V end lost 5 bases, the J end lost 2 bases, and 8 bases lay between the germline ends. The CDR3 is 13 amino acids. The germline V gene has CDR1 SGHVS and CDR2 FNYEAQ. CDR3 sequence reads: CASSPPSTDTQYF. The CDR3 DNA reads as TGTGCCAGCAGCCCCCCGTCCACAGATACGCAGTATTTT.

V usage is TRBV2 and J usage is TRBJ2-6; 10 nucleotides agree with TRBD1. The CDR3 covers 21 residues. Germline loops: CDR1 SNHLY, CDR2 FYNNEI. The J segment lost 2 bases and the V segment lost 0 bases, leaving 13 bases of the junction unmatched. DNA for the CDR3: TGTGCCAGCAGTGAAGCACGAGCTTCGGGACAGGGGAAGACTGGGGCCAACGTCCTGACTTTC. Residues: CASSEARASGQGKTGANVLTF. Full variable domain (rest looked up from reference TRBV2 and TRBJ2-6): EPEVTQTPSHQVTQMGQEVILRCVPISNHLYFYWYRQILGQKVEFLVSFYNNEISEKSEIFDDQFSVERPDGSNFTLKIRSTKLEDSAMYFCASSEARASGQGKTGANVLTFGAGSRLTVL.

The chain couples TRBV5-1 to TRBJ2-5; D possibly corresponds to TRBD2 (5 bases). The CDR3 runs to 13 residues. With 1 base removed from V and 3 bases from J, the gap between germline ends came to 7 bases. CDR1 and CDR2 (germline): SGHRS, YFSETQ. The CDR3 sequence is CASSLSEEETQYF. The CDR3 nucleotides read TGCGCCAGCAGCTTGTCGGAGGAAGAGACCCAGTACTTC.

This rearrangement joins TRBV10-1 to TRBJ2-7; weak D call: TRBD1 (6 bases). The length of the CDR3 is 14 residues. V dropped 6 bases and J dropped 5 bases, with 17 bases sitting between them. Germline lookup yields CDR1 WNHNN and CDR2 SYGVQD (reference sequence). CDR3 loop: CASSPRDILHEQYF. The DNA of the CDR3 is TGCGCCAGCAGCCCCCGGGACATTCTCCACGAGCAGTACTTC.

V usage is TRBV7-8 and J usage is TRBJ2-3, with 7 bases identical to TRBD2. The junction had 17 bases not matched to a gene; V was cut back by 8 bases and J by 6 bases. The CDR3 has 16 residues. In germline, CDR1 is SGHVS, CDR2 FQNEAQ. CDR3 region: CASFHDTSLGGDTQYF. In nucleotides, the CDR3 is TGTGCCAGCTTCCACGACACTTCCCTCGGGGGGGATACGCAGTATTTT.

The V and J genes are TRBV4-3 and TRBJ2-1; possible D gene TRBD2, 5 bases. The CDR3 covers 18 residues. Germline V lookup: CDR1 LGHNA, CDR2 YSLEER. Trimming took off 3 bases at V and 7 bases at J, with 25 bases between the two ends. CDR3 region: CASSHHQEAVPDGNEQFF. For the CDR3, the DNA is TGCGCCAGCAGCCACCACCAGGAGGCTGTACCCGATGGTAATGAGCAGTTCTTC.

This clone was found once. V and J are TRBV6-6 and TRBJ2-1; D may be TRBD1 (5 bases). Germline V gene data show CDR1 as MNHNY and CDR2 as SVGAGI (reference sequence). This CDR3 spans 14 amino acids. The V end was cut by 10 bases, the J end by 0 bases, with 13 bases between. The chain's CDR3 is CATTRVASYNEQFF. The CDR3 DNA is TGTGCCACGACCAGGGTAGCCTCCTACAATGAGCAGTTCTTC.

The chain couples TRBV28 to TRBJ2-7, with D perhaps matching TRBD1 (6 bases). V was pared by 5 bases and J by 0 bases, with 14 bases between. The germline CDR1 and CDR2 sequences are MDHEN and SYDVKM. This CDR3 is 15 amino acids long. As DNA, the CDR3 is TGTGCCAGCAGTCTCCCCTCGACAGGCTCCTACGAGCAGTACTTC. It encodes CASSLPSTGSYEQYF.

This clone has only one observation. The rearrangement links TRBV28 to TRBJ2-7; a possible D gene is TRBD1 (5 bases). The CDR3 spans 14 residues. V lost 2 bases, J lost 5 bases, and 13 bases lay in between. Germline loops: CDR1 MDHEN, CDR2 SYDVKM. Here the CDR3 reads CASSLGPPGNEQYF. The CDR3 nucleotides read TGTGCCAGCAGTTTAGGACCCCCAGGGAACGAGCAGTACTTC.

V gene TRBV4-3 combines with J gene TRBJ1-6; D is possibly TRBD1 (5 bases). Per germline, CDR1 LGHNA and CDR2 YSLEER. Trimming pared 6 bases from V and 7 bases from J, leaving 22 bases between. The CDR3 loop spans 17 amino acids. The CDR3 bases are TGCGCCAGCAGTCATCACCAGGGAATCTCGACGAATTCACCCCTCCACTTT. Amino acids: CASSHHQGISTNSPLHF.